The 19 T cell receptor beta chains reported below all come from one sample, sequenced in a study of blood T cell repertoires in COVID-19. The repertoire was sequenced with immunoSEQ multiplex PCR; TCRdb's copy has only in-frame clones and lacks some. Here the sample spans about 250,000 clones, 87% being singletons. The specimen was PBMCs or T cells enriched from blood (not recorded which). Receptors originate from a woman aged 25 to 39 with acute COVID-19.

The J gene is TRBJ1-2, the V gene TRBV12-5; D not certain. Trimming took off 6 bases at V and 2 bases at J, with 16 bases between the two ends. CDR1 is LGHNT, CDR2 FRNRAP, per germline. This CDR3 is built from 15 residues. CDR3 sequence reads: CASGPALEKNYGYTF. CDR3 DNA: TGTGCTAGTGGCCCCGCCTTGGAGAAGAACTATGGCTACACCTTC.

V and J are TRBV7-8 and TRBJ2-1; 8 nucleotides align to TRBD1. V trimming: 1 base; J trimming: 5 bases; junction bases outside the gene matches: 7. Germline V CDR1 and CDR2: SGHVS, FQNEAQ. The CDR3 spans 16 residues. This CDR3 is CASSLGPGTGNNEQFF. In DNA form, the CDR3 reads TGTGCCAGCAGCTTAGGACCCGGGACAGGAAACAATGAGCAGTTCTTC.

This clone appeared once. V usage is TRBV18 and J usage is TRBJ2-3; D is possibly TRBD1 (6 bases). Trimming took 3 bases from V and 0 from J, leaving 10 bases between them. Germline CDR1 KGHSH, CDR2 LQKENI. The CDR3 is made up of 15 amino acids. Here the CDR3 reads CASSPTGLSTDTQYF. CDR3 bases: TGTGCCAGCTCACCTACAGGGTTAAGCACAGATACGCAGTATTTT.

This clone has a handful of counts. This chain connects TRBV6-4 to TRBJ2-1; 12 bases line up with TRBD2. V lost 5 bases to trimming and J lost 8 bases; unmatched junction nucleotides: 10. CDR1 MRHNA and CDR2 SNTAGT come from the germline V gene. This CDR3 contains 16 residues. CDR3 DNA sequence: TGTGCCAGCAGTCACCAGACTAGCGGGAGTATCGATGAGCAGTTCTTC. As protein: CASSHQTSGSIDEQFF.

The chain combines TRBV4-1 with TRBJ2-1; TRBD2 agrees at 8 bases. CDR3 length: 15 amino acids. Per the germline V gene, CDR1 is MGHRA and CDR2 is YSYEKL. Trimming at V came to 4 bases and at J to 9 bases, leaving 11 bases not matched to a gene. CDR3 residues: CASSLAGSQAGEQFF. Written as DNA, the CDR3 is TGCGCCAGCAGCCTAGCGGGATCACAAGCCGGTGAGCAGTTCTTC.

Of note for this clone: The junction departs from germline at one end; a sequencing error may be responsible. The chain joins TRBV28 to TRBJ2-5; 8 bases agree with TRBD1. Germline values: CDR1 MDHEN, CDR2 SYDVKM. This CDR3 has 16 amino acids. The CDR3 reads CASRLGSRGDRETQYF. The DNA of the CDR3 is TGTGCCAGCCGTTTAGGGTCTCGTGGGGACAGGGAGACCCAGTACTTC.

The rearrangement joins TRBV13 to TRBJ2-1; TRBD2 matches at 7 bases. The CDR3 contains 18 residues. CDR1 and CDR2 (germline): PRHDT, FYEKMQ (reference sequence). The J segment lost 5 bases and the V segment lost 5 bases, leaving 18 bases of the junction unmatched. CDR3 bases: TGTGCCAGCAGCACCCCTCTGGCGGGGGTAGGATCCGACAATGAGCAGTTCTTC. It yields the protein CASSTPLAGVGSDNEQFF. The variable domain in full, completed from reference TRBV13 and TRBJ2-1, reads AAGVIQSPRHLIKEKRETATLKCYPIPRHDTVYWYQQGPGQDPQFLISFYEKMQSDKGSIPDRFSAQQFSDYHSELNMSSLELGDSALYFCASSTPLAGVGSDNEQFFGPGTRLTVL.

The rearrangement joins TRBV5-1 to TRBJ2-1; TRBD2 matches 11 bases. This CDR3 contains 15 residues. Germline CDR1 reads SGHRS; CDR2 reads YFSETQ. V dropped 5 bases and J dropped 10; count of bases not matched to a gene: 11. Here the CDR3 DNA reads TGCGCCAGCAGTGCTGGGCTAGCGGGGGGATACGAGCAGTTCTTC. This sequence encodes CASSAGLAGGYEQFF.

This clone was seen only a few times. The junction does not match germline at one end; this may be a read error. The chain combines TRBV7-7 with TRBJ2-7; 7 bases fit TRBD1. CDR3 length: 13 amino acids. Looked up from germline, CDR1 is SSHAT and CDR2 is FNYEAQ (reference sequence). CDR3 nucleotide sequence: TGTGCTAGCAGCCGAACCCCAGGGGGCGAGCAGTACTTC. Its protein product is CASSRTPGGEQYF.

This chain joins TRBV6-5 and TRBJ2-6; D unclear. The CDR3 is 14 amino acids. Deletions cut 6 bases from V and 2 bases from J, with 8 bases between. CDR1 is MNHEY and CDR2 is SVGAGI in the germline V gene. CDR3 sequence: CASSQDAGANVLTF. The CDR3, as DNA: TGTGCCAGCAGCCAGGATGCTGGGGCCAACGTCCTGACTTTC.

This chain connects TRBV11-2 to TRBJ2-3; possibly TRBD2 for D (6 bases). Looked up from germline, CDR1 is SGHAT and CDR2 is FQNNGV. V was trimmed by 2 bases and J by 5 bases, leaving 17 bases between them. The CDR3 covers 16 residues. Here the CDR3 DNA reads TGTGCCAGCAGCTTATTAACGGGACTTCTCGGAGATACGCAGTATTTT. This codes for CASSLLTGLLGDTQYF.

This chain connects TRBV6-2 or TRBV6-3 to TRBJ1-1; TRBD1 is a possible D gene (6 bases). This CDR3 comprises 13 residues. Trimming stripped 6 bases from V and 4 bases from J, with 12 bases between. The germline CDR1 and CDR2 sequences are MNHEY and SVGEGT. The CDR3 reads CASSSGVGTEAFF. The CDR3 nucleotides are TGTGCCAGCAGCTCAGGGGTTGGCACTGAAGCTTTCTTT.

The J gene is TRBJ2-1, the V gene TRBV7-8; TRBD1 matches 9 bases. The ends lost 3 bases at V and 9 bases at J; junction bases unmatched: 15. Germline values: CDR1 SGHVS, CDR2 FQNEAQ. CDR3 size: 17 residues. CDR3 bases: TGTGCCAGCAGCTTTCAATTGGAACAGGGGGCGCTCGCTGAGCAGTTCTTC. Its protein product is CASSFQLEQGALAEQFF.

This clone was detected once. This CDR3 is CASSLAGGGVGTDTQYF. The CDR3 DNA is TGTGCCAGCAGCTTAGCAGGGGGCGGAGTGGGCACAGATACGCAGTATTTT. The chain uses TRBV7-8 and TRBJ2-3; 7 nucleotides line up with TRBD1. Germline CDR1 and CDR2: SGHVS and FQNEAQ. The CDR3 has 17 amino acids. Losses at the gene ends were 0 bases for V and 1 base for J; bases not matched to a gene: 7.

This clone showed up just a few times. V gene TRBV11-3 combines with J gene TRBJ2-7; D is unresolved. V shed 2 bases and J shed 3 bases, with 11 bases lying between them. In germline, CDR1 is SGHNT, CDR2 YENEEA. This CDR3 contains 14 residues. CDR3 sequence reads: CASSLRPNSYEQYF. The CDR3 nucleotides read TGTGCCAGCAGCTTAAGACCCAACAGCTACGAGCAGTACTTC. Supplemented by reference TRBV11-3 and TRBJ2-7, the full variable domain reads EAGVVQSPRYKIIEKKQPVAFWCNPISGHNTLYWYLQNLGQGPELLIRYENEEAVDDSQLPKDRFSAERLKGVDSTLKIQPAELGDSAVYLCASSLRPNSYEQYFGPGTRLTVT.

This clone was seen a handful of times. V is TRBV19 and J is TRBJ2-7, with D maybe TRBD2 (6 bases). Trimming shortened V by 11 bases and J by 4 bases, and 18 bases separated the two germline ends. The CDR3 extends over 13 amino acids. Germline CDR1 and CDR2: LNHDA and SQIVND (reference sequence). The CDR3 is CAGPRGMDYEQYF. In DNA form, the CDR3 reads TGTGCCGGACCCCGGGGGATGGATTACGAGCAGTACTTC.

The rearrangement links TRBV7-2 to TRBJ1-3, with D perhaps TRBD1 (6 bases). V shed 5 bases and J shed 2 bases, with 13 bases lying between them. The CDR3 loop spans 15 amino acids. Germline V lookup: CDR1 SGHTA, CDR2 FQGNSA. CDR3 in DNA: TGTGCCAGCAGCCCACAGGGAAGTCCTGGAAACACCATATATTTT. Translated, it gives CASSPQGSPGNTIYF.

This clone was detected once. The rearrangement links TRBV4-1 to TRBJ1-4, with 10 bases that match TRBD1. Trimming at V came to 6 bases and at J to 7 bases, leaving 8 bases not matched to a gene. Germline CDR1 and CDR2: MGHRA and YSYEKL. The CDR3 has 15 amino acids. The CDR3 nucleotides are TGCGCCAGCAGTCAAACCGGGACAGGGGCTGAAAAACTGTTTTTT. This gives the protein CASSQTGTGAEKLFF.

The rearrangement joins TRBV7-2 to TRBJ1-2; the match to TRBD1 covers 12 bases. Germline CDR1 SGHTA, CDR2 FQGNSA. The CDR3 extends over 13 amino acids. The J segment lost 8 bases and the V segment lost 5 bases, leaving 3 bases of the junction unmatched. CDR3: CASSLGQGAGYTF. DNA for the CDR3: TGTGCCAGCAGCCTGGGACAGGGGGCCGGCTACACCTTC.